The entry below gives a single TCR beta chain sequence along with its context. TCRdb's copy holds only in-frame clones and misses some; the assay was immunoSEQ multiplex PCR. Of 120,000 or so clones listed, approximately 88% are singletons. The sample belongs to a study of control samples from healthy donors and cancer patients. Per germline, CDR1 SGHKS and CDR2 YYEKEE (reference sequence). Trimming shortened V by 3 bases and J by 3 bases, and 5 bases separated the two germline ends. This CDR3 spans 12 amino acids. The sample was blood. The rearrangement uses TRBV5-5 and TRBJ2-3; D uncertain. The source of this sequence is a man between 45 and 60 years old in good health. The CDR3 protein is CASSWDTDTQYF. The CDR3 DNA reads as TGTGCCAGCAGCTGGGATACAGATACGCAGTATTTT.